These T cell receptor beta chains were read from a single sample in a study of type 1 regulatory T cells. From the reads, TCRdb called clonotypes with MiXCR, one entry per CDR3 protein. The profile shows about 97,000 distinct CDR3 sequences, 25% to 40% of them singletons. Material for sequencing was CD4+ T cells, either the whole sample or a sorted fraction (not recorded which). The receptors derive from a human donor in good health. Both conserved end residues are part of each CDR3. A D gene is named only where the DNA matches it firmly. Clone size is stated in some rows and not others, as once, few, many or a class when expanded.

d_call	clone_size	j_call	v_call	cdr3_aa	cdr3_nt
NA	NA	TRBJ1-2	TRBV7-2	CASSQDLNGYTF	TGTGCCAGCAGCCAAGACTTAAACGGCTACACCTTC
TRBD1	NA	TRBJ1-1	TRBV5-1	CASSWTGQMNTEAFF	TGCGCCAGCAGCTGGACGGGACAGATGAACACTGAAGCTTTCTTT
NA	NA	TRBJ1-4	TRBV6-2/TRBV6-3	CASGGRVDEKLFF	TGTGCCAGCGGCGGGAGGGTCGATGAAAAACTGTTTTTT
NA	once	TRBJ1-1	TRBV20-1	CSARGDTPGTEAFF	TGCAGTGCTAGGGGCGATACCCCCGGCACTGAAGCTTTCTTT
NA	few	TRBJ2-7	TRBV5-1	CASSFGALGSYEQYF	TGCGCCAGCAGCTTCGGGGCCCTAGGGTCCTACGAGCAGTACTTC
TRBD2	NA	TRBJ2-5	TRBV29-1	CSAGTSGSWETQYF	TGCAGCGCTGGGACTAGCGGGAGTTGGGAGACCCAGTACTTC
NA	NA	TRBJ2-7	TRBV7-6	CASSRYRDEQYF	TGTGCCAGCAGCCGGTATCGTGACGAGCAGTACTTC
NA	few	TRBJ2-2	TRBV3-1	CASSQVGGKAGELFF	TGTGCCAGCAGCCAAGTAGGGGGGAAGGCCGGGGAGCTGTTTTTT
NA	NA	TRBJ2-1	TRBV5-5	CASSLRAAPSNEQFF	TGTGCCAGCAGCTTAAGGGCAGCTCCTTCCAATGAGCAGTTTTTC
TRBD2	NA	TRBJ2-2	TRBV7-8	CASSLVAGVLNTGELFF	TGTGCCAGCAGCTTAGTAGCGGGGGTATTGAACACCGGGGAGCTGTTTTTT
NA	NA	TRBJ2-5	TRBV20-1	CSAREGDVTQYF	TGCAGTGCTAGAGAGGGAGATGTAACCCAGTACTTC
NA	NA	TRBJ2-1	TRBV7-2	CASSFRERADNEQFF	TGTGCCAGCAGCTTTCGCGAGCGGGCAGACAATGAGCAGTTCTTC
TRBD1	once	TRBJ1-2	TRBV20-1	CSAREGQGASPGNGYTF	TGCAGTGCTAGAGAAGGACAGGGGGCGTCCCCCGGTAATGGCTACACCTTC
TRBD2	NA	TRBJ2-7	TRBV18	CASSPQEVSAGAYEQYF	TGTGCCAGCTCACCCCAAGAGGTTTCTGCGGGAGCGTACGAGCAGTACTTC
NA	few	TRBJ2-7	TRBV3-1	CASSHRTAPVYEQYF	TGTGCCAGCAGCCATAGGACAGCTCCCGTGTACGAGCAGTACTTC
NA	NA	TRBJ1-4	TRBV4-2	CASSQEESGLTKLFF	TGTGCCAGCAGCCAAGAGGAGTCAGGGTTGACAAAACTGTTTTTT
NA	NA	TRBJ1-5	TRBV5-1	CASSLWAGVEEPQHF	TGCGCCAGCAGCTTGTGGGCAGGGGTGGAAGAGCCCCAGCATTTT
NA	NA	TRBJ2-2	TRBV4-1	CASSQERQEGVNTGELFF	TGCGCCAGCAGCCAAGAGCGGCAAGAGGGAGTCAACACCGGGGAGCTGTTTTTT
NA	NA	TRBJ2-7	TRBV29-1	CSVKNLGRRGPYEQYF	TGCAGCGTTAAAAATCTGGGACGACGGGGGCCCTACGAGCAGTACTTC
NA	few	TRBJ2-3	TRBV20-1	CSAWIYTDTQYF	TGCAGTGCTTGGATTTACACAGATACGCAGTATTTT
TRBD2	few	TRBJ2-7	TRBV4-1	CASSQVASGKKATREYF	TGCGCCAGCAGCCAAGTGGCTAGCGGGAAAAAAGCTACGCGGGAGTACTTC
TRBD2	few	TRBJ2-3	TRBV20-1	CSAKGGLAGTDTQYF	TGCAGTGCCAAGGGGGGACTAGCGGGCACAGATACGCAGTATTTT
NA	few	TRBJ1-3	TRBV10-2	CANLTVSGNTIYF	TGCGCCAACCTGACGGTCTCTGGAAACACCATATATTTT
NA	NA	TRBJ2-5	TRBV7-2	CASSLGISGGQETQYF	TGTGCCAGCAGCTTAGGGATCAGTGGGGGACAAGAGACCCAGTACTTC
NA	NA	TRBJ1-2	TRBV5-4	CASSLPGSYNYGYTF	TGTGCCAGCAGCTTGCCAGGATCTTATAACTATGGCTACACCTTC
TRBD1	NA	TRBJ2-5	TRBV12-3/TRBV12-4	CASSLLQGAYQETQYF	TGTGCCAGCAGTTTATTACAGGGGGCGTACCAAGAGACCCAGTACTTC
TRBD1	NA	TRBJ2-7	TRBV19	CASSGTGTVQYF	TGTGCCAGTAGTGGGACAGGGACCGTGCAGTACTTC
TRBD2	NA	TRBJ2-1	TRBV7-8	CASHTGTSLLRSYNEQFF	TGTGCCAGCCACACCGGGACTAGCCTTTTGCGCTCCTACAATGAGCAGTTCTTC
TRBD1	NA	TRBJ2-4	TRBV25-1	CASSGGGQGNIQYF	TGTGCCAGCAGTGGGGGGGGACAGGGGAACATTCAGTACTTC
NA	NA	TRBJ2-3	TRBV24-1	CATSDQGSDTQYF	TGTGCCACCAGTGACCAGGGCTCAGATACGCAGTATTTT
NA	NA	TRBJ1-2	TRBV7-2	CASSLGGGGTNYGYTF	TGTGCCAGCAGCTTAGGTGGTGGGGGCACAAACTATGGCTACACCTTC
TRBD2	NA	TRBJ2-7	TRBV7-8	CASSSSSGRGEQYF	TGTGCCAGCAGCTCGTCTAGCGGGAGGGGGGAGCAGTACTTC
NA	few	TRBJ2-5	TRBV6-1	CASSERDTLQETQYF	TGTGCCAGCAGTGAACGGGACACCCTCCAAGAGACCCAGTACTTC
NA	NA	TRBJ2-7	TRBV4-1	CASSDVSTATYEQYF	TGCGCCAGCAGCGACGTCTCGACAGCTACCTACGAGCAGTACTTC
TRBD2	NA	TRBJ2-3	TRBV20-1	CSARDPGLATDTQYF	TGCAGTGCTAGAGACCCGGGACTAGCGACAGATACGCAGTATTTT
NA	NA	TRBJ2-7	TRBV4-2	CASSQAESQHSYEQYF	TGTGCCAGCAGCCAAGCAGAGTCTCAACACTCCTACGAGCAGTACTTC
NA	few	TRBJ2-1	TRBV19	CASKGTSGIYNEQFF	TGTGCCAGTAAAGGGACTTCGGGGATATACAATGAGCAGTTCTTC
TRBD1	NA	TRBJ1-1	TRBV29-1	CSVSGGGGVNTEAFF	TGCAGCGTGTCCGGAGGGGGCGGTGTGAACACTGAAGCTTTCTTT
NA	few	TRBJ2-2	TRBV14	CASSRTGTTGELFF	TGTGCCAGCAGCCGTACCGGGACCACCGGGGAGCTGTTTTTT
TRBD2	once	TRBJ2-3	TRBV5-4	CASRAGGAPDTQYF	TGTGCCAGCAGGGCGGGAGGGGCCCCAGATACGCAGTATTTT
NA	NA	TRBJ2-7	TRBV28	CASSLADIYEQYF	TGTGCCAGCAGTTTAGCCGACATTTACGAGCAGTACTTC
NA	NA	TRBJ1-3	TRBV28	CASMGSASGNTIYF	TGTGCCAGTATGGGCAGCGCGTCTGGAAACACCATATATTTT
TRBD1	many	TRBJ2-1	TRBV27	CASSSKDRGSPYNEQFF	TGTGCCAGCAGTTCGAAGGACAGGGGATCCCCCTACAATGAGCAGTTCTTC
NA	few	TRBJ2-7	TRBV6-6	CASSSKGRRPYEQYF	TGTGCCAGCAGTTCTAAGGGGCGCCGACCATACGAGCAGTACTTC
TRBD1	NA	TRBJ2-3	TRBV5-4	CASSLRTGASDTQYF	TGTGCCAGCAGCCTAAGGACAGGGGCCTCAGATACGCAGTATTTT
NA	few	TRBJ2-5	TRBV20-1	CGGKDRRLLETQYF	TGCGGGGGGAAAGACAGGAGGCTTTTAGAGACCCAGTACTTC
TRBD1	few	TRBJ2-1	TRBV4-3	CASSQDPRQGGYNEQFF	TGCGCCAGCAGCCAAGATCCTAGACAGGGTGGATACAATGAGCAGTTCTTC
NA	few	TRBJ2-3	TRBV6-2/TRBV6-3	CASSYSGQTDTQYF	TGTGCCAGCAGTTACTCGGGTCAGACAGATACGCAGTATTTT